The present TCR beta chain was sequenced within a study of blood T cell repertoires in COVID-19. The wider study: Acute and convalescent COVID-19 specimens originated in the United States, Italy and Spain.

This clone was recorded once. Germline V gives CDR1 MNHEY, CDR2 SVGEGT. V was pared by 4 bases and J by 5 bases, with 4 bases of the junction left unmatched. The CDR3 has 13 amino acids. In the original processing: Nucleated cell number was recorded as an estimate derived from reference gene primer amplification. The protocol was immunoSEQ multiplex PCR, while the TCRdb copy is restricted to in-frame clones and leaves out a portion. That table furnishes V, J and clone size, whereas the DNA furnished D and trimming. The sample holds around 180,000 clones, under 85% seen once. The sequencing input was peripheral blood. The receptor comes from a woman of 80 years or more with acute or convalescent COVID-19. This chain links TRBV6-2 or TRBV6-3 with TRBJ1-2; 7 nucleotides align to TRBD1. The chain's CDR3 is CASSFLQGYGYTF. As DNA, the CDR3 is TGTGCCAGCAGTTTCCTACAGGGGTATGGCTACACCTTC.